Presented here are 8 T cell receptor beta chains from one specimen sequenced in a study of blood T cells in healthy people across ages. Alongside a J-beta primer mix, a sample-barcoded 5' primer served in a second PCR lasting roughly 6 to 12 cycles. MiXCR, applied by TCRdb to the 5' RACE reads, yields one record per CDR3 protein. The sample includes about 1,800,000 distinct CDR3 sequences, 28% of them seen just once. Sequenced: blood. These receptors were taken from a woman aged 25 to 39 in good health.

This clonotype was detected only a few times. The chain employs TRBV4-1 and TRBJ1-4; 7 bases fit TRBD1. This CDR3 spans 15 amino acids. The germline V gene has CDR1 MGHRA and CDR2 YSYEKL. With 4 bases clipped from V and 7 bases from J, the junction kept 9 bases outside the gene matches. The chain's CDR3 is CASSPTGIISEKLFF. CDR3 nucleotide sequence: TGCGCCAGCAGCCCGACAGGGATCATTAGTGAAAAACTGTTTTTT.

V gene TRBV5-1 combines with J gene TRBJ2-2; TRBD1 might be the D (5 bases). The ends were cut back, 8 bases at V and 6 bases at J, with 14 bases in the middle. There are 13 residues in the CDR3. Looked up from germline, CDR1 is SGHRS and CDR2 is YFSETQ. The CDR3 here is CASSGNLPGELFF. The CDR3 region has the DNA TGCGCCAGTTCAGGGAATCTGCCCGGGGAGCTGTTTTTT. The full variable domain, its missing parts supplied by reference TRBV5-1 and TRBJ2-2, is KAGVTQTPRYLIKTRGQQVTLSCSPISGHRSVSWYQQTPGQGLQFLFEYFSETQRNKGNFPGRFSGRQFSNSRSEMNVSTLELGDSALYLCASSGNLPGELFFGEGSRLTVL.

The gene calls are TRBV5-6 and TRBJ1-3, with D unclear. Germline V CDR1 and CDR2: SGHDT, YYEEEE. Trimming took 2 bases from V and 4 from J, leaving 10 bases between them. CDR3 size: 14 residues. DNA for the CDR3: TGTGCCAGCAGCTTTAAGGATTTCGGAAACACCATATATTTT. Translated, it gives CASSFKDFGNTIYF.

Concerning this clonotype: A read error is possible here, since a much larger clone lies one base away. Lacking the conserved final phenylalanine or tryptophan, this CDR3 likely reflects a read error. The V gene is TRBV29-1, the J gene TRBJ2-3, with 7 bases that match TRBD2. Germline-derived CDR1 and CDR2 are SQVTM and ANQGSEA. V shed 5 bases and J 3 bases; nucleotides not matched to a gene: 8. The length of the CDR3 is 14 residues. CDR3 in amino acids: CSVRASGPTDTQYV. CDR3 bases: TGCAGCGTTCGTGCTAGCGGCCCTACAGATACGCAGTATGTT.

With regard to this clonotype: Sequence at one end of the junction differs from germline and may be a read error. The chain combines TRBV29-1 with TRBJ1-4, with TRBD1 matching 8 bases. The CDR3 runs 16 residues. The V gene's germline CDR1 is SQVTM and CDR2 ANQGSEA. The CDR3 loop is CSVTRTGGKANEKLFF. CDR3 DNA sequence: TGCAGCGTCACTCGTACAGGGGGTAAAGCTAATGAAAAGCTGTTTTTT.

This clonotype showed up just a few times. The chain links TRBV5-1 to TRBJ2-7; weak D call: TRBD1 (5 bases). Between the trimmed V and J ends, which lost 4 bases and 6 bases, there was a span of 20 bases. CDR1 and CDR2 from the germline V gene are SGHRS and YFSETQ. This CDR3 has 15 amino acids. CDR3 region: CASSVTGPDLGEQYF. CDR3 nucleotides: TGCGCCAGCAGCGTTACAGGACCCGATTTGGGCGAGCAGTACTTC.

Only one count was recorded for this clonotype. V gene TRBV5-5 combines with J gene TRBJ2-4, with D unresolved. The J call may be mistaken, given a closer DNA end match to TRBJ2-5. Germline CDR1 reads SGHKS; CDR2 reads YYEKEE (reference sequence). This CDR3 is 13 amino acids long. CDR3 in amino acids: CASSYDLGETQYF. The DNA for the CDR3 is TGTGCCAGCAGCTATGACTTGGGGGAGACCCAGTACTTC.

The chain links TRBV7-2 to TRBJ1-2, with D tentatively TRBD1 (5 bases). Germline values: CDR1 SGHTA, CDR2 FQGNSA. This CDR3 is built from 13 residues. V was cut by 5 bases and J by 1 base, with 8 bases left in between. The CDR3 is CASSDSFNYGYTF. As DNA, the CDR3 is TGTGCCAGCAGCGACAGCTTTAACTATGGCTACACCTTC.